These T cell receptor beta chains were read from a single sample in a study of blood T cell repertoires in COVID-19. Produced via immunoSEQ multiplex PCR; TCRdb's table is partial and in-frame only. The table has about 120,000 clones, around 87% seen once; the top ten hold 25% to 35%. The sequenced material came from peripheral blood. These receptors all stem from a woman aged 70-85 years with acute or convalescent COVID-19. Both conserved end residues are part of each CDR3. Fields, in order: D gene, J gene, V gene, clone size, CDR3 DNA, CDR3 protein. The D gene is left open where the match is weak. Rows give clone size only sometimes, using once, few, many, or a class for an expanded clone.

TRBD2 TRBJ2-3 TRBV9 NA TGTGCCAGCACCTTCAGCGGGGGTGGAGATACGCAGTATTTT CASTFSGGGDTQYF
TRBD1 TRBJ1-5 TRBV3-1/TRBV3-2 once TGTGCCACCTCCTCAGGGGGCAGGTGGCCCCAGCATTTT CATSSGGRWPQHF
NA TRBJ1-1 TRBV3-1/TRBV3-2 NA TGTGCCAGCAGCCAAGGCGCCCAGGGCGGTGAAGCTTTCTTT CASSQGAQGGEAFF
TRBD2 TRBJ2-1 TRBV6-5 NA TGTGCCACTAGCGGGGGAAGCTCCTACAATGAGCAGTTCTTC CATSGGSSYNEQFF
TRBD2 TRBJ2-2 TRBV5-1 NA TGCGCCAGCAGCTCGCCCCAGGCTAGCGGGGGCGCCGGGGAGCTGTTTTTT CASSSPQASGGAGELFF
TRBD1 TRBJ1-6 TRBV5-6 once TGTGCCAGCAGCCAGGACAGGGGGCTATATAATTCACCCCTCCACTTT CASSQDRGLYNSPLHF
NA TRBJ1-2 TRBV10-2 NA TGCGCCAGCAGTGAGTCGATTGAGGGAGCTGGCTATGGCTACACCTTC CASSESIEGAGYGYTF
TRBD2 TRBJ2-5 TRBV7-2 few TGTGCCAGCAGCTTAGTACTAGCGCAAGAGACCCAGTACTTC CASSLVLAQETQYF
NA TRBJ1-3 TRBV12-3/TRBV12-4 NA TGTGCCAGCAGTTTTCTCTCTGGAAACACCATATATTTT CASSFLSGNTIYF
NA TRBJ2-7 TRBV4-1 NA TGCGCCAGCAGCGGCGGGGCCGATTCTATCTACGAGCAGTACTTC CASSGGADSIYEQYF
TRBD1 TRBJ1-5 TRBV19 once TGTGCCAGTAGTAACACAGGGGGCAATCAGCCCCAGCATTTT CASSNTGGNQPQHF